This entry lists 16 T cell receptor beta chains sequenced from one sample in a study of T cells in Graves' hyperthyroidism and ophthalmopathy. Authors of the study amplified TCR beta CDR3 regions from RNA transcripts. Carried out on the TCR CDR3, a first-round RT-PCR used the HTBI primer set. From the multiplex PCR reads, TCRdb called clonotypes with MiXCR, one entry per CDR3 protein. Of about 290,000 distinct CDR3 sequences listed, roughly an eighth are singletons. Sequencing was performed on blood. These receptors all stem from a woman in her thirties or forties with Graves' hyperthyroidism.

The CDR3 DNA follows: TGTGCTAGTGGCCCCCCCAGCTCTGGGGCCAACGTCCTGACTTTC. Encoded protein: CASGPPSSGANVLTF. The chain is built from TRBV12-5 and TRBJ2-6, with D hard to call. The V end was cut by 6 bases, the J end by 0 bases, with 9 bases between. Germline assignment: CDR1 LGHNT and CDR2 FRNRAP. The length of the CDR3 is 15 residues.

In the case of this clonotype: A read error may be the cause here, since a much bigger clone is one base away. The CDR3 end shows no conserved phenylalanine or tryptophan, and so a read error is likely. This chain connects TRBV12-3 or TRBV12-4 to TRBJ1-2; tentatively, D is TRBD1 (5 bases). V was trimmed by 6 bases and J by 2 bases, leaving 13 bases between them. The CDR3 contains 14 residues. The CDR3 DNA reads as TGTGCCAGCAGGCCCCGGGGGGGAAACTATGGCTACACCCTC. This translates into CASRPRGGNYGYTL.

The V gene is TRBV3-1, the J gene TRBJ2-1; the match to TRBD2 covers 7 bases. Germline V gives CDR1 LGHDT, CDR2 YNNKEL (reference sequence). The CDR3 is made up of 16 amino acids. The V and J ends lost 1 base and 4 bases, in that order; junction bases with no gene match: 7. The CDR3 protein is CASSQGSLAVYNEQFF. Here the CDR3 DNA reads TGTGCCAGCAGCCAAGGATCCCTAGCGGTTTACAATGAGCAGTTCTTC.

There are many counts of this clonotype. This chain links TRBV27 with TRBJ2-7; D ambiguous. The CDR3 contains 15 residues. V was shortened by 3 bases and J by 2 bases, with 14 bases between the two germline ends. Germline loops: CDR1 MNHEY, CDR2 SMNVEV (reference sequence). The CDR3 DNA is TGTGCCAGCAGTTTCCGGGCTAGTCTGGCCTACGAGCAGTACTTC. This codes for CASSFRASLAYEQYF.

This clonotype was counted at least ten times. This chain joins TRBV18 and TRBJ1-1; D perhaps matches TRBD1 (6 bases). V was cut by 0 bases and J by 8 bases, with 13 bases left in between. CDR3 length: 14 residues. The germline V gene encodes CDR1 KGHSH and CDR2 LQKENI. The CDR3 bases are TGTGCCAGCTCACCACCGCAGGGGAGTGGCGAAGCTTTCTTT. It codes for CASSPPQGSGEAFF.

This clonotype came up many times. CDR3 amino acids: CAIGGGDEKLFF. CDR3 bases: TGTGCCATCGGGGGGGGCGATGAAAAACTGTTTTTT. This rearrangement joins TRBV10-3 to TRBJ1-4, with D possibly matching TRBD1 (6 bases). V was clipped by 8 bases and J by 6 bases, with 10 bases between them. This CDR3 has 12 residues. Germline CDR1 and CDR2: ENHRY and SYGVKD.

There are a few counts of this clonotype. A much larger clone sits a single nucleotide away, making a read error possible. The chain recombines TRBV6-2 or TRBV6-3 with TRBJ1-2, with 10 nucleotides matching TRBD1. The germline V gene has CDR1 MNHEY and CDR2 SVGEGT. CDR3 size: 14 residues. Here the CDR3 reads CASSYSTGGYDYTF. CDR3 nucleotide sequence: TGTGCCAGCAGTTACTCGACAGGGGGCTATGACTACACCTTC.

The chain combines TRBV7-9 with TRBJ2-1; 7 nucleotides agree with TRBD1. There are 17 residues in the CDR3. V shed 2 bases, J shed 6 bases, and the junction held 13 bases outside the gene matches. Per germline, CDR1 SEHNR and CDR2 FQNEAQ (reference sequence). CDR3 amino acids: CASSLKGGQNLLNEQFF. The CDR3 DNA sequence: TGTGCCAGCAGCTTAAAAGGGGGACAGAATCTTCTCAATGAGCAGTTCTTC.

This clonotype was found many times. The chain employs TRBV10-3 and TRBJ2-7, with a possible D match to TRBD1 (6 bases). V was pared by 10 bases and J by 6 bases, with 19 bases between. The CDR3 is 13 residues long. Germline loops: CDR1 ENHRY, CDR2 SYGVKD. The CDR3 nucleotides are TGTGCCAGTAATCAGGGGTCTTCTTTCGAGCAGTACTTC. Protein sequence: CASNQGSSFEQYF.

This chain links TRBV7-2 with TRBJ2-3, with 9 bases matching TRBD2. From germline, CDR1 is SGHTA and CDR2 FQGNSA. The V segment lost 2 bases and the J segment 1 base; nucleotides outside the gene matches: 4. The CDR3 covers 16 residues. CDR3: CASSLFGGRGTDTQYF. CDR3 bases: TGTGCCAGCAGCTTATTTGGCGGGAGGGGCACAGATACGCAGTATTTT.

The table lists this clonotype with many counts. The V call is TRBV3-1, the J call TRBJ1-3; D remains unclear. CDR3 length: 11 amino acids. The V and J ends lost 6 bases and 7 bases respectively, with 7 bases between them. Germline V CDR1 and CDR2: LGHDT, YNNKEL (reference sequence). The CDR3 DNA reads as TGTGCCAGCAGTCTCGAGAACACCATATATTTT. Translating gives CASSLENTIYF.

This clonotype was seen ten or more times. CDR3 coding DNA: TGTGCCAGCAGTTTACTGGCCCGATCGGACACTGAAGCTTTCTTT. It yields the protein CASSLLARSDTEAFF. J is TRBJ1-1 and V is TRBV28; D uncertain. CDR3 length equals 15 residues. CDR1 and CDR2 from the germline V gene are MDHEN and SYDVKM. Trimming stripped 2 bases from V and 3 bases from J, with 13 bases between. Full variable domain (outside the CDR3, taken from reference TRBV28 and TRBJ1-1): DVKVTQSSRYLVKRTGEKVFLECVQDMDHENMFWYRQDPGLGLRLIYFSYDVKMKEKGDIPEGYSVSREKKERFSLILESASTNQTSMYLCASSLLARSDTEAFFGQGTRLTVV.

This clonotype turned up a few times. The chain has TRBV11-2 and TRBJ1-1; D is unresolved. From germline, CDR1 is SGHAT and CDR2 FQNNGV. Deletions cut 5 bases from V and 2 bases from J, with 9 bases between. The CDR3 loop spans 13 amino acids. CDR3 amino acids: CASSEYPNTEAFF. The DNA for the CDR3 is TGTGCCAGCAGCGAGTACCCAAACACTGAAGCTTTCTTT.

The CDR3 here is CASSIGMGIAYNEQFF. In nucleotides, the CDR3 is TGTGCCAGTAGTATTGGGATGGGGATCGCCTACAATGAGCAGTTCTTC. The chain combines TRBV19 with TRBJ2-1; unclear D gene. The ends were cut back, 3 bases at V and 2 bases at J, with 14 bases in the middle. From germline, CDR1 is LNHDA and CDR2 SQIVND (reference sequence). There are 16 residues in the CDR3.

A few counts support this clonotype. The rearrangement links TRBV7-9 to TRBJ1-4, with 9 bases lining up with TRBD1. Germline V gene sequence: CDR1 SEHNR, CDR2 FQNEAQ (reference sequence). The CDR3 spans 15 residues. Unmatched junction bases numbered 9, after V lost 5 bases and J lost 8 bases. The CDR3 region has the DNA TGTGCCAGCAGCCACCCGGGACAGGGTGAGGAAAAACTGTTTTTT. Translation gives CASSHPGQGEEKLFF.

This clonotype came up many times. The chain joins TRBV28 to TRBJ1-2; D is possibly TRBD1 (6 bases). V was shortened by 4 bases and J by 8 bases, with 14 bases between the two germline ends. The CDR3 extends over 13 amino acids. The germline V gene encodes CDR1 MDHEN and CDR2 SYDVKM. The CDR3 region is CASSSYRVGGYTF. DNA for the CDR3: TGTGCCAGCAGTTCATACAGGGTCGGCGGCTACACCTTC.